This section outlines one T cell receptor (beta chain) sequence together with its context. Its antigen is undetermined. CDR3 size: 15 residues. CDR1 and CDR2 from the germline V gene are SEHNR and FQNEAQ (reference sequence). Trimming removed 4 bases at V and 5 bases at J, with 12 bases between. The data stem from a study of PD-1 blockade in classical Hodgkin lymphoma. The protocol was immunoSEQ multiplex PCR, while the TCRdb copy is restricted to in-frame clones and leaves out a portion. The sample has 70,000 or so clones, more than 85% seen once. Time point given: newly diagnosed, previously untreated cHL patient sample. Study outcomes and limitations: Newly diagnosed patients were reported to start with lower TCR diversity than healthy donors.

The chain combines TRBV7-9 with TRBJ2-6; no clear D gene. The sequencing input was peripheral blood mononuclear cells (PBMCs). This receptor was obtained from a human donor with classical Hodgkin lymphoma. CDR3 region: CASSSNLLWANVLTF. The CDR3 coding sequence is TGTGCCAGCAGCTCGAACCTTCTCTGGGCCAACGTCCTGACTTTC.